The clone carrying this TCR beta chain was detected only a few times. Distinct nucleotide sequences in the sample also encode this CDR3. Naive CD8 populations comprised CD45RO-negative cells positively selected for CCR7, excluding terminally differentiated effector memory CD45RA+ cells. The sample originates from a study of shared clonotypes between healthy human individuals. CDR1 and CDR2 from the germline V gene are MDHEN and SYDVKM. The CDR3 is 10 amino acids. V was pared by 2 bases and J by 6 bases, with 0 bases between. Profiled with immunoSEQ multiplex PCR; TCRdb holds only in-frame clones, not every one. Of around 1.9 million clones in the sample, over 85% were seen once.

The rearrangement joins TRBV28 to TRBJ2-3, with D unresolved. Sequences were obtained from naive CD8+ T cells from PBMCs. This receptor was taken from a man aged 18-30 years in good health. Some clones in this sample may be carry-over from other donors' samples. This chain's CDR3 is CASSLDTQYF. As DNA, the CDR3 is TGTGCCAGCAGTTTAGATACGCAGTATTTT.